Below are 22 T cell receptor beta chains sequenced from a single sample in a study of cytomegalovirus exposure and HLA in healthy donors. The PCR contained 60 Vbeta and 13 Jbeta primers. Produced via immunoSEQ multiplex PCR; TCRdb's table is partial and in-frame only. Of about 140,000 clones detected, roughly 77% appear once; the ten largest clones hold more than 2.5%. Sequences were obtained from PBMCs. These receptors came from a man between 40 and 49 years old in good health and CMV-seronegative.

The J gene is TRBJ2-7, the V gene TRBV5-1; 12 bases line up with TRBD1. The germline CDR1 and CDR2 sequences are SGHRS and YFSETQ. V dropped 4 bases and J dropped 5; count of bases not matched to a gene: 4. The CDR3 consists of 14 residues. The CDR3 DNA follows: TGCGCCAGCAGCCCCGGGACAGGGGGCAACGAGCAGTACTTC. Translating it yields CASSPGTGGNEQYF.

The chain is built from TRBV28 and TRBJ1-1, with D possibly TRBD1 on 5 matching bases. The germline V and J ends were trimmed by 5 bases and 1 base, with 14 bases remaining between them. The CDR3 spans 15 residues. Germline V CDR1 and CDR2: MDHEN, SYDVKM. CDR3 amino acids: CASSLRVGENTEAFF. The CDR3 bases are TGTGCCAGCAGTCTCAGAGTAGGGGAGAACACTGAAGCTTTCTTT.

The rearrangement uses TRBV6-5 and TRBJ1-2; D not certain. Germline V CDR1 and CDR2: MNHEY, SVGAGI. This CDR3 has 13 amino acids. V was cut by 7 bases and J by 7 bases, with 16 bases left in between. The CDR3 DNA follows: TGTGCCAGCACCGATCAAAAGAGGGCTGGCTACACCTTC. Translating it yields CASTDQKRAGYTF.

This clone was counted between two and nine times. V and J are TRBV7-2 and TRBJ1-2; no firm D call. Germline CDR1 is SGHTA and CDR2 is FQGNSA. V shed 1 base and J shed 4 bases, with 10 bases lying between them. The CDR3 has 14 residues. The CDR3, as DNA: TGTGCCAGCAGCTTAGATGAGTACTTCTATGGCTACACCTTC. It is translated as CASSLDEYFYGYTF.

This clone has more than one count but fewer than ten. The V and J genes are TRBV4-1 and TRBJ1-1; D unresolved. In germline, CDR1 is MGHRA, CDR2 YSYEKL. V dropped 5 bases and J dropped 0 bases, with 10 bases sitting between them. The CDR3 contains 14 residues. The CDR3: CASSFNLVNTEAFF. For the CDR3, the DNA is TGCGCCAGCAGCTTCAACTTAGTGAACACTGAAGCTTTCTTT.

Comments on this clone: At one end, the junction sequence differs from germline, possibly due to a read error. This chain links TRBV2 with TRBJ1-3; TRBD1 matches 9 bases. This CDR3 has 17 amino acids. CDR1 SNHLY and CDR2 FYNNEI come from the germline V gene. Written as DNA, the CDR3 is TGTACCAGCAGTCCCCGATCCACAGGGGGCGGTGGAAACACCATATATTTT. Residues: CTSSPRSTGGGGNTIYF.

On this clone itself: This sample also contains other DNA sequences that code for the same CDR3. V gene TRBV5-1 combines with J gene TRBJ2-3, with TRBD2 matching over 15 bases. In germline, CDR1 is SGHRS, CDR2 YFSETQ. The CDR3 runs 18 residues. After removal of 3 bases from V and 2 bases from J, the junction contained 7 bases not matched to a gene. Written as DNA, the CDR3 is TGCGCCAGCAGCTACCCCGGGACTAGCGGGGGGATCACAGATACGCAGTATTTT. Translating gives CASSYPGTSGGITDTQYF.

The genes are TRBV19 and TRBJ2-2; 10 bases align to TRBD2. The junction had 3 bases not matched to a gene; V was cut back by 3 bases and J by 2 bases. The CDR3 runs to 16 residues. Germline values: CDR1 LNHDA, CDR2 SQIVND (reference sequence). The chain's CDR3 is CASSIKRGGNTGELFF. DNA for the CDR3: TGTGCCAGTAGTATCAAGCGGGGGGGCAACACCGGGGAGCTGTTTTTT. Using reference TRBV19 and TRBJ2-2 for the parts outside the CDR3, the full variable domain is DGGITQSPKYLFRKEGQNVTLSCEQNLNHDAMYWYRQDPGQGLRLIYYSQIVNDFQKGDIAEGYSVSREKKESFPLTVTSAQKNPTAFYLCASSIKRGGNTGELFFGEGSRLTVL.

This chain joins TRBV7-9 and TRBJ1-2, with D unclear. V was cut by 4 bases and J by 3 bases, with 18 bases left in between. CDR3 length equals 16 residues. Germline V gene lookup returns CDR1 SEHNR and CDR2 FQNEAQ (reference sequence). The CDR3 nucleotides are TGTGCCAGCAGCTACACAACTCTAGAGGGTCACTATGGCTACACCTTC. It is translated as CASSYTTLEGHYGYTF.

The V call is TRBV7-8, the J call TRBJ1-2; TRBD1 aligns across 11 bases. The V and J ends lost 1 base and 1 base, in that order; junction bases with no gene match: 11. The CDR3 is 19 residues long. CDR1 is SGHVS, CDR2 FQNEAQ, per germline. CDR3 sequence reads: CASSLVGTGGSISNYGYTF. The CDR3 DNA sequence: TGTGCCAGCAGCTTAGTGGGGACAGGGGGGAGTATTAGTAACTATGGCTACACCTTC.

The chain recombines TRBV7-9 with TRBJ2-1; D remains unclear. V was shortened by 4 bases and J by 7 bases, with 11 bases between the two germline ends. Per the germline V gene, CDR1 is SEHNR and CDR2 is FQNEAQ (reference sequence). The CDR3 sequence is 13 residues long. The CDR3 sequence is CASSSSLRNEQFF. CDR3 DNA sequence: TGTGCCAGCAGCTCAAGCCTCAGGAATGAGCAGTTCTTC. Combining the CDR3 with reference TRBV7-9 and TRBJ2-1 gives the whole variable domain DTGVSQNPRHKITKRGQNVTFRCDPISEHNRLYWYRQTLGQGPEFLTYFQNEAQLEKSRLLSDRFSAERPKGSFSTLEIQRTEQGDSAMYLCASSSSLRNEQFFGPGTRLTVL.

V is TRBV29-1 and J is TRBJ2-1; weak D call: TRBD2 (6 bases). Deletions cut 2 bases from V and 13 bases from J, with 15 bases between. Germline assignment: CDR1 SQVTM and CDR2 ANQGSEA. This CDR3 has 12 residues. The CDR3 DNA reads TGCAGCGTTGAAATTCAGACTAGTCCCCAGTTCTTC. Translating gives CSVEIQTSPQFF.

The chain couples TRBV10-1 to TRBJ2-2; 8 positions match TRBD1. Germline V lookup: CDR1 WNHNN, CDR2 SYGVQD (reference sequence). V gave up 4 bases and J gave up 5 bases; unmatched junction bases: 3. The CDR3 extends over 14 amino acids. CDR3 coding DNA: TGCGCCAGCAGTGGGACAGGGTCGACCGGGGAGCTGTTTTTT. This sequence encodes CASSGTGSTGELFF.

Here the CDR3 reads CASSLMAGWVNTEAFF. CDR3 bases: TGTGCCAGCAGCTTAATGGCAGGGTGGGTGAACACTGAAGCTTTCTTT. The V and J genes are TRBV7-2 and TRBJ1-1; D may be TRBD1 (5 bases). The CDR3 has 16 amino acids. Germline CDR1 and CDR2: SGHTA and FQGNSA. Trimming took off 2 bases at V and 0 bases at J, with 13 bases between the two ends.

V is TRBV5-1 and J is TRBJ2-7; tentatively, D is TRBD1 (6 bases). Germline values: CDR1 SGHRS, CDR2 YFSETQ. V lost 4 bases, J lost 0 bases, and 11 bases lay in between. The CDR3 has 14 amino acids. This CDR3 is CASSPQGISYEQYF. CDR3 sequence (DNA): TGCGCCAGCAGCCCCCAGGGGATCTCCTACGAGCAGTACTTC.

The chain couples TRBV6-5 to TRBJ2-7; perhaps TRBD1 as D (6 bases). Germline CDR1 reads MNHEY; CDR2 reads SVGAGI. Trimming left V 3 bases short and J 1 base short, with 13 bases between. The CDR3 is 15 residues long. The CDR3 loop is CASSYWGQGSYEQYF. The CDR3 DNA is TGTGCCAGCAGTTATTGGGGACAAGGTTCCTACGAGCAGTACTTC.

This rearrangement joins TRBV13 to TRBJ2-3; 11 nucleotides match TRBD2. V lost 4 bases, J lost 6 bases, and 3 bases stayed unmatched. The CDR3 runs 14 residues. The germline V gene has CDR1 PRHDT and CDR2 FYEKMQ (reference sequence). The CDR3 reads CASSSLAGGDTQYF. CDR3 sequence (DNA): TGTGCCAGCAGCTCCTTAGCGGGGGGGGATACGCAGTATTTT.

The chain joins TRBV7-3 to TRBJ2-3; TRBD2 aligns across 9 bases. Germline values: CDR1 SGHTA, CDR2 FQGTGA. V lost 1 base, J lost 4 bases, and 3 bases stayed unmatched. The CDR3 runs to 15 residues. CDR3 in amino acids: CASSLRRGGADTQYF. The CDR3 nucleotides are TGTGCCAGCAGCTTAAGGCGGGGGGGGGCAGATACGCAGTATTTT.

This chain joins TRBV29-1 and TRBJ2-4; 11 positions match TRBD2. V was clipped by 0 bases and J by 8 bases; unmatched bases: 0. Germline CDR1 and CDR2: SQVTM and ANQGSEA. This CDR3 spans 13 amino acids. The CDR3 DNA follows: TGCAGCGTTGAAGAGGGACTAGCGGACATTCAGTACTTC. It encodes CSVEEGLADIQYF. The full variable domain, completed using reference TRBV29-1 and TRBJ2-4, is SAVISQKPSRDICQRGTSLTIQCQVDSQVTMMFWYRQQPGQSLTLIATANQGSEATYESGFVIDKFPISRPNLTFSTLTVSNMSPEDSSIYLCSVEEGLADIQYFGAGTRLSVL.

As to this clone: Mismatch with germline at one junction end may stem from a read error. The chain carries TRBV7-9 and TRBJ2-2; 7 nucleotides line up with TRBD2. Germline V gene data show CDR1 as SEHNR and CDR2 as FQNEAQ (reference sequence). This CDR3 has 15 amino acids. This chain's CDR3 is CASSLGDYDFGQLFF. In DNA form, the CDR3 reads TGTGCCAGCAGCTTAGGGGACTATGATTTCGGGCAGCTGTTTTTT.

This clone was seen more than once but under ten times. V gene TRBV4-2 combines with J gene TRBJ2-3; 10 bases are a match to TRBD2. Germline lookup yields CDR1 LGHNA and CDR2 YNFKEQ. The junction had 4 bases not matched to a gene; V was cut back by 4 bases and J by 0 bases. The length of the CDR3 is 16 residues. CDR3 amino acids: CASSPERGGSTDTQYF. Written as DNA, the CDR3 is TGTGCCAGCAGCCCCGAGCGGGGGGGAAGCACAGATACGCAGTATTTT.

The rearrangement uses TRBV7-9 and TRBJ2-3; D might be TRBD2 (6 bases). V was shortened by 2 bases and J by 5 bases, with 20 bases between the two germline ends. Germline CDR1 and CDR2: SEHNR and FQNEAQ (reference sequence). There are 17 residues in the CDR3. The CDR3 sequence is CASSLLPTGEGKDTQYF. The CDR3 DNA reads TGTGCCAGCAGCTTACTTCCGACGGGGGAAGGGAAAGATACGCAGTATTTT. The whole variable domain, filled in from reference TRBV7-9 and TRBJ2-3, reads DTGVSQNPRHKITKRGQNVTFRCDPISEHNRLYWYRQTLGQGPEFLTYFQNEAQLEKSRLLSDRFSAERPKGSFSTLEIQRTEQGDSAMYLCASSLLPTGEGKDTQYFGPGTRLTVL.